This section outlines one T cell receptor beta chain sequence together with its context. Seattle cases were enrolled at active infection and followed longitudinally. TCRdb keeps only in-frame clones here, not all; method: immunoSEQ multiplex PCR. The sample lists over 200,000 clones, approximately 90% seen once, with 2% to 3% in the top ten. The entry originates in a study of blood T cell repertoires in COVID-19. On the study more broadly: From the United States, Italy and Spain came samples of acute and convalescent COVID-19. Sources were T cells, B-cell-depleted T cells, or PBMCs; the material itself was cDNA or gDNA.

Per the germline V gene, CDR1 is GTSNPN and CDR2 is SVGIG (reference sequence). This CDR3 contains 13 residues. The germline V and J ends were trimmed by 4 bases and 1 base, with 10 bases remaining between them. The sequenced sample was peripheral blood. This receptor was identified in a young man with COVID-19, enrolled during active disease. The V gene is TRBV30, the J gene TRBJ1-2, with D perhaps TRBD1 (6 bases). CDR3 protein: CAWNRVNNYGYTF. As DNA, the CDR3 is TGTGCCTGGAACAGGGTGAATAACTATGGCTACACCTTC.